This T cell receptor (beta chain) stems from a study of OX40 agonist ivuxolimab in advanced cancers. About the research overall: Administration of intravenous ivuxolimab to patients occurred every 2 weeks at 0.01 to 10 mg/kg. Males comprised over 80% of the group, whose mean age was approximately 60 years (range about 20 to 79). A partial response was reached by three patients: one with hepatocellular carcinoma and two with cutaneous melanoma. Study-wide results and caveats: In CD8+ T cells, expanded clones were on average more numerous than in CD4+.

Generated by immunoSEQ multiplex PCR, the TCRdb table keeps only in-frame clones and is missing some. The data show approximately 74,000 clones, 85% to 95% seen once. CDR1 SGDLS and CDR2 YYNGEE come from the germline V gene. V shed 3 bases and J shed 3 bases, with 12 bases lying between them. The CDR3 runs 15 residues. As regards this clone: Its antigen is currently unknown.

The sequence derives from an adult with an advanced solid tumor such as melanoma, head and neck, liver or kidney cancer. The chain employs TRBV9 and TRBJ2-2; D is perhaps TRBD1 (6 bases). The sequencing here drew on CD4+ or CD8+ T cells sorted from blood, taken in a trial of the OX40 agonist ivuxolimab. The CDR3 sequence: CASSAGQIDTGELFF. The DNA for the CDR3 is TGTGCCAGCAGCGCCGGACAGATTGACACCGGGGAGCTGTTTTTT.